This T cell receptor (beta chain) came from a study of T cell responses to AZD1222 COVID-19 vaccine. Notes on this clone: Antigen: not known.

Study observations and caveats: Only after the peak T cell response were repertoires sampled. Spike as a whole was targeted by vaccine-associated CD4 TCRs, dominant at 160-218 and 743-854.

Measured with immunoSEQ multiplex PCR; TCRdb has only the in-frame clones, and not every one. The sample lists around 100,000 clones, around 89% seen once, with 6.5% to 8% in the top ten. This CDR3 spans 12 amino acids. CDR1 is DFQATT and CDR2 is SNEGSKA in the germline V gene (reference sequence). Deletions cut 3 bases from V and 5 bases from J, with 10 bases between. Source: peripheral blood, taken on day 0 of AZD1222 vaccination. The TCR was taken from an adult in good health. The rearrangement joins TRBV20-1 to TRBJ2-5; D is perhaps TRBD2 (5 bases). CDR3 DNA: TGCAGTGCTAGTTCCGGGGTCGAGACCCAGTACTTC. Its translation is CSASSGVETQYF.